This T cell receptor beta chain was obtained from a study of T cell clonality in common variable immunodeficiency. From germline, CDR1 is SGHTA and CDR2 FQGNSA. After removal of 1 base from V and 1 base from J, the junction contained 1 base not matched to a gene. The CDR3 runs 15 residues. Remarks on this clone: What it recognizes is unknown. The read falls 3 residues short of the CDR3 end, and the missing part is taken from the germline J gene.

Both groups were predominantly of Caucasian heritage. Control and CVID samples contributed equal amounts of genomic DNA. Assay: immunoSEQ multiplex PCR; the TCRdb copy retains only in-frame clones and omits some. The sample was found to contain over 30,000 clones, and every one recurs. The study, taken as a whole, reports: Shared TCRbeta clones were fewer between CVID subjects than controls. Common variable immunodeficiency TCR beta sequences reportedly had fewer deletions and N-nucleotide insertions. Repertoire-complication correlations in CVID were limited by patient heterogeneity.

Input material: peripheral blood mononuclear cells. The clonotype was recovered from a human donor with common variable immunodeficiency. The chain links TRBV7-2 to TRBJ2-5, with 9 bases identical to TRBD2. The sequenced part of the CDR3 DNA is TGTGCCAGCAGCTTAGGACTAGCGGTCCAAGAGACC. Its translation: CASSLGLAVQET. The entire CDR3 sequence reads CASSLGLAVQETQYF. The whole variable domain, remainder taken from reference TRBV7-2 and TRBJ2-5, is GAGVSQSPSNKVTEKGKDVELRCDPISGHTALYWYRQSLGQGLEFLIYFQGNSAPDKSGLPSDRFSAERTGGSVSTLTIQRTQQEDSAVYLCASSLGLAVQETQYFGPGTRLLVL.